These 10 T cell receptor beta chains share one sample of origin, sequenced in a study of PD-1 blockade in classical Hodgkin lymphoma. Every patient relapsed after autologous stem cell transplantation, and brentuximab vedotin exposure varied. Profiling relied on immunoSEQ multiplex PCR, and the TCRdb table lists in-frame clones only, not all of them. This table holds over 80,000 clones, 80% to 95% found once. The sequenced sample was peripheral blood mononuclear cells (PBMCs), obtained at baseline. These receptor sequences come from a human donor with classical Hodgkin lymphoma.

The chain has TRBV7-2 and TRBJ2-1, with D tentatively TRBD1 or TRBD2 (5 bases each). Trimming stripped 1 base from V and 0 bases from J, with 10 bases between. The CDR3 length is 16 residues. Per the germline V gene, CDR1 is SGHTA and CDR2 is FQGNSA. Here the CDR3 reads CASSLVGDPSYNEQFF. CDR3 in DNA: TGTGCCAGCAGCTTAGTGGGGGACCCCTCCTACAATGAGCAGTTCTTC.

The rearrangement uses TRBV5-4 and TRBJ1-4; TRBD1 might be the D (5 bases). Germline V gene sequence: CDR1 SGHNT, CDR2 YYREEE (reference sequence). The CDR3 totals 16 residues. V was trimmed by 2 bases and J by 12 bases, leaving 23 bases between them. This chain's CDR3 is CASSFTPDTASLELFF. CDR3 bases: TGTGCCAGCAGCTTTACACCGGACACGGCTTCGTTGGAACTGTTTTTT.

The chain carries TRBV27 and TRBJ2-1; unclear D gene. CDR3 length: 14 amino acids. The germline gives CDR1 MNHEY, CDR2 SMNVEV (reference sequence). V was trimmed by 2 bases and J by 1 base, leaving 6 bases between them. CDR3 in DNA: TGTGCCAGCAGTTTAACCAGATCCTACAATGAGCAGTTCTTC. This translates into CASSLTRSYNEQFF.

The CDR3 sequence is CASSGRDSNYEQYF. The CDR3 region has the DNA TGCGCCAGCAGCGGGAGGGATTCCAACTACGAGCAGTACTTC. The V gene is TRBV10-1, the J gene TRBJ2-7; 8 bases align to TRBD2. Losses at the gene ends were 6 bases for V and 3 bases for J; bases not matched to a gene: 7. Per the germline V gene, CDR1 is WNHNN and CDR2 is SYGVQD (reference sequence). CDR3 length: 14 amino acids.

The rearrangement joins TRBV6-1 to TRBJ2-7; TRBD2 is a possible D gene (6 bases). Between the trimmed V and J ends, which lost 5 bases and 2 bases, there was a span of 16 bases. In germline, CDR1 is MNHNS, CDR2 SASEGT. This CDR3 has 15 amino acids. The CDR3 reads CASSFAPGLPYEQYF. The DNA of the CDR3 is TGTGCCAGCAGTTTCGCCCCGGGACTTCCCTACGAGCAGTACTTC.

The chain links TRBV9 to TRBJ2-1, with D possibly being TRBD2 (6 bases). The CDR3 consists of 14 residues. V dropped 2 bases and J dropped 0 bases, with 6 bases sitting between them. Looked up from germline, CDR1 is SGDLS and CDR2 is YYNGEE. CDR3 region: CASSVGSSYNEQFF. The CDR3 coding sequence is TGTGCCAGCAGCGTCGGGAGCTCCTACAATGAGCAGTTCTTC.

The V gene is TRBV27, the J gene TRBJ2-4, with D perhaps TRBD2 (6 bases). The germline V and J ends were trimmed by 5 bases and 2 bases, with 13 bases remaining between them. CDR1 and CDR2 from the germline V gene are MNHEY and SMNVEV (reference sequence). This CDR3 contains 15 residues. The CDR3 DNA is TGTGCCAGCAGTCGGGGGTCTGTGACCAAAAACATTCAGTACTTC. Amino acids: CASSRGSVTKNIQYF.

This rearrangement joins TRBV6-1 to TRBJ2-7, with no clear D. CDR1 is MNHNS, CDR2 SASEGT, per germline. With 3 bases removed from V and 2 bases from J, the gap between germline ends came to 17 bases. CDR3 length equals 16 residues. CDR3 sequence reads: CASSDVSGSPAYEQYF. In DNA, the CDR3 is TGTGCCAGCAGTGATGTTTCCGGGTCTCCCGCCTACGAGCAGTACTTC.

The chain combines TRBV5-6 with TRBJ2-7; D is ambiguous. V lost 1 base, J lost 5 bases, and 16 bases lay in between. The CDR3 runs to 15 residues. Germline V lookup: CDR1 SGHDT, CDR2 YYEEEE. CDR3 loop: CASSLFGLLLDEQYF. The CDR3 region has the DNA TGTGCCAGCAGCTTGTTCGGGTTACTCTTAGACGAGCAGTACTTC.

The chain is built from TRBV11-2 and TRBJ2-4; tentatively, D is TRBD2 (6 bases). V was clipped by 2 bases and J by 1 base, with 12 bases between them. The CDR3 length is 16 residues. Germline assignment: CDR1 SGHAT and CDR2 FQNNGV. The DNA for the CDR3 is TGTGCCAGCAGCTTACGGGGGTCCATGGCCAAAAACATTCAGTACTTC. Its translation is CASSLRGSMAKNIQYF.